This T cell receptor beta chain comes out of a study of blood T cell repertoires in COVID-19. Study information: Italy, Spain and the United States were the sources of the convalescent and acute COVID-19 samples. T cells, B-cell-depleted T cells, or PBMCs provided the cDNA or gDNA that served as material.

Trimming took 3 bases from V and 9 from J, leaving 9 bases between them. This CDR3 region has 12 residues. As processed by the authors: Amplification of reference gene primers provided the estimated nucleated cell counts. The protocol was immunoSEQ multiplex PCR, while the TCRdb copy is restricted to in-frame clones and leaves out a portion. V, J and clone size are taken as reported in that table, and D and trimming were inferred from the DNA itself. The profile shows about 40,000 clones, over 75% of them singletons. This rearrangement joins TRBV12-3 or TRBV12-4 to TRBJ2-1; no clear D gene. The receptor's source is a woman between 65 and 79 years old with acute or convalescent COVID-19. The source material was peripheral blood. The CDR3 region is CASSFPGSEQFF. Written as DNA, the CDR3 is TGTGCCAGCAGTTTTCCTGGCAGTGAGCAGTTCTTC.